This paragraph reports one TCR beta chain. This sample is drawn from a study of blood T cell repertoires in COVID-19. About the research overall: Whether acute or convalescent, the COVID-19 samples came from the United States, Italy and Spain. T cells, B-cell-depleted T cells, or PBMCs provided the cDNA or gDNA that served as material.

Trimming removed 4 bases from V and 0 bases from J, with 13 bases in between. The CDR3 contains 15 residues. From germline, CDR1 is MDHEN and CDR2 SYDVKM. Some clones are missing from TCRdb's copy, which holds only in-frame ones; the method was immunoSEQ multiplex PCR. The data show 300,000 to 450,000 clones, roughly 86% seen once. Participant reports of clinical history set cohort assignment. Sequencing input: PBMCs or T cells enriched from blood (not recorded which). This TCR was recovered from a man aged 25 to 45 who had recovered from COVID-19. The chain recombines TRBV28 with TRBJ2-7; maybe TRBD1 (7 bases). The CDR3 region has the DNA TGTGCCAGCAGTTCCCACAGGGGACTCTCCTACGAGCAGTACTTC. As protein: CASSSHRGLSYEQYF.